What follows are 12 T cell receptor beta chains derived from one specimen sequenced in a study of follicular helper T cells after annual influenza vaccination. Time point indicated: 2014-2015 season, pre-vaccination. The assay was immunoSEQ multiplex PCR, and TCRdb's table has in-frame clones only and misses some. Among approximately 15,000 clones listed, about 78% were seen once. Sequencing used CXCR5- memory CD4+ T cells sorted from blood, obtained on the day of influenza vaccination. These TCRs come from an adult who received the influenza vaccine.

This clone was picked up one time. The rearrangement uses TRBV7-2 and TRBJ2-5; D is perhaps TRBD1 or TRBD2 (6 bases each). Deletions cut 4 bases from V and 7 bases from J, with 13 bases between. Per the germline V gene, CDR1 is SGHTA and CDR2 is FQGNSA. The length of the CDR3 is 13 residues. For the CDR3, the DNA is TGTGCCAGCAGCTGGGACTTAGGGGGGACCCAGTACTTC. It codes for CASSWDLGGTQYF.

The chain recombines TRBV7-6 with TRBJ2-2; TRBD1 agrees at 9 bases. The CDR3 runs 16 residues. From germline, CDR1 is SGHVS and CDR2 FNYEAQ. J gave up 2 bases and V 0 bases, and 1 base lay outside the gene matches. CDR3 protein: CASSLATGGNTGELFF. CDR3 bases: TGTGCCAGCAGCTTAGCGACAGGGGGAAACACCGGGGAGCTGTTTTTT.

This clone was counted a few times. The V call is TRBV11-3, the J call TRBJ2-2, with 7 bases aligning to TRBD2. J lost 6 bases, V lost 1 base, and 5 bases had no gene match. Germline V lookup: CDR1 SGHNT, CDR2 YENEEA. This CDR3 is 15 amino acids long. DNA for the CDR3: TGTGCCAGCAGCTTAGCGGGGGGAGACGCCGGGGAGCTGTTTTTT. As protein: CASSLAGGDAGELFF.

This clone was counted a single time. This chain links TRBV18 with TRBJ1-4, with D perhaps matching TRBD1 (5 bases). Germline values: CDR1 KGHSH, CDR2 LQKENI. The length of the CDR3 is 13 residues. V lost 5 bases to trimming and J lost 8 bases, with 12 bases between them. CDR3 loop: CASSAREEEKLFF. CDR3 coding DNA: TGTGCCAGCTCAGCCAGGGAAGAGGAAAAACTGTTTTTT.

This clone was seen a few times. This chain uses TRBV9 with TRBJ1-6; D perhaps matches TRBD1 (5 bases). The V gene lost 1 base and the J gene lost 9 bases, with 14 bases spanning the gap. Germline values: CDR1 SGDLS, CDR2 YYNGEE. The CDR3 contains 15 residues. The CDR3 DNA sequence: TGTGCCAGCAGCGTACGAGGGGCTTCGGGTTCACCCCTCCACTTT. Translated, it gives CASSVRGASGSPLHF.

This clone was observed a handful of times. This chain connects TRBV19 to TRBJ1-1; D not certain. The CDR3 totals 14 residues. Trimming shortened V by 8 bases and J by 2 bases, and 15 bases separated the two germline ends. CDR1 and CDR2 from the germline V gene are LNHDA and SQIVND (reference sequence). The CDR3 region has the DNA TGTGCCAGTTTTACTTGGGGATCCAACACTGAAGCTTTCTTT. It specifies CASFTWGSNTEAFF. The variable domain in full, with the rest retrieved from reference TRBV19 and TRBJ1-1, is DGGITQSPKYLFRKEGQNVTLSCEQNLNHDAMYWYRQDPGQGLRLIYYSQIVNDFQKGDIAEGYSVSREKKESFPLTVTSAQKNPTAFYLCASFTWGSNTEAFFGQGTRLTVV.

The CDR3 loop is CASSVGTSGGNEQFF. The CDR3 DNA sequence: TGTGCCAGCAGCGTAGGGACTAGCGGGGGCAATGAGCAGTTCTTC. The rearrangement links TRBV9 to TRBJ2-1, with TRBD2 matching 13 bases. Germline V CDR1 and CDR2: SGDLS, YYNGEE. This CDR3 spans 15 amino acids. V was clipped by 0 bases and J by 6 bases; unmatched bases: 0.

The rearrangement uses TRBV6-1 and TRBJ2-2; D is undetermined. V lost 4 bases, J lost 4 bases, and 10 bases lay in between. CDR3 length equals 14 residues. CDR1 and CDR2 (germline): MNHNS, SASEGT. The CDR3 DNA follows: TGTGCCAGCAGTGTCGACTGGGGCACCGGGGAGCTGTTTTTT. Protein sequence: CASSVDWGTGELFF.

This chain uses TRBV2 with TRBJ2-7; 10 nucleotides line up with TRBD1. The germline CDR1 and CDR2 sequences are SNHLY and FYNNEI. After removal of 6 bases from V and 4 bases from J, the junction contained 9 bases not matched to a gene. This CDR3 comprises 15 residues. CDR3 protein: CASSSGTGDMYEQYF. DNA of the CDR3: TGTGCCAGCAGCTCCGGGACAGGGGACATGTACGAGCAGTACTTC.

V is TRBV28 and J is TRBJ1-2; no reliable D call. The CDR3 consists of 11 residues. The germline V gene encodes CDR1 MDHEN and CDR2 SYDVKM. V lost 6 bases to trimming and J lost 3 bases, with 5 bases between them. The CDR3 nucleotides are TGTGCCAGCAGGCGGGACTATGGCTACACCTTC. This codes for CASRRDYGYTF.

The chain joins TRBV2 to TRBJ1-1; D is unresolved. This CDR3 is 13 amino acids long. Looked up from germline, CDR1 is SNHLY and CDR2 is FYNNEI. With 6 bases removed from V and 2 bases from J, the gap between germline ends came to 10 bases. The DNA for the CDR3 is TGTGCCAGCAGACAGACGGCCAACACTGAAGCTTTCTTT. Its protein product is CASRQTANTEAFF.

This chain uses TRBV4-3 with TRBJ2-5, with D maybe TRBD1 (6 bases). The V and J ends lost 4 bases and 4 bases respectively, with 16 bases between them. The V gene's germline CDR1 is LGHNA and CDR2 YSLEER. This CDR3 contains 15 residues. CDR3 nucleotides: TGCGCCAGCAGCCGCGAAGGGCGCAGGGGAGAGACCCAGTACTTC. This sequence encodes CASSREGRRGETQYF.